Listed here are 13 T cell receptor beta chains from one sample, sequenced in a study of blood T cell repertoires in COVID-19. Sequenced by immunoSEQ multiplex PCR; TCRdb stores in-frame clones only, minus some. The sample has some 250,000 clones; 88% are singletons. The material sequenced was peripheral blood. Receptor source: a middle-aged woman who had recovered from COVID-19.

This clone was picked up one time. The V and J genes are TRBV18 and TRBJ2-3; TRBD2 agrees at 7 bases. Losses at the gene ends were 3 bases for V and 4 bases for J; bases not matched to a gene: 7. Germline-derived CDR1 and CDR2 are KGHSH and LQKENI. The CDR3 length is 15 residues. CDR3 region: CASSPGTTQADTQYF. CDR3 sequence (DNA): TGTGCCAGCTCACCCGGGACTACACAGGCAGATACGCAGTATTTT.

This rearrangement joins TRBV14 to TRBJ1-1; D is perhaps TRBD1 (6 bases). V lost 4 bases and J 5 bases, leaving 17 bases between the germline ends. The germline V gene has CDR1 SGHDN and CDR2 FVKESK. The CDR3 has 15 residues. In DNA form, the CDR3 reads TGTGCCAGCAGCCCATGGGGGGGGCTGGGGACTGAAGCTTTCTTT. It is translated as CASSPWGGLGTEAFF.

The rearrangement uses TRBV6-1 and TRBJ2-3, with D perhaps TRBD1 (5 bases). From germline, CDR1 is MNHNS and CDR2 SASEGT. The CDR3 length is 16 residues. Between the trimmed V and J ends, which lost 1 base and 5 bases, there was a span of 16 bases. CDR3 bases: TGTGCCAGCAGTGAAGGGCCATATCCGGACAAAGATACGCAGTATTTT. Translating it yields CASSEGPYPDKDTQYF.

In DNA, the CDR3 is TGTGCCAGTACCCTCGGGACAGGGCCCTACGAGCAGTACTTC. This sequence encodes CASTLGTGPYEQYF. The chain has TRBV19 and TRBJ2-7; 9 bases align to TRBD1. V was clipped by 7 bases and J by 2 bases; unmatched bases: 6. Germline-derived CDR1 and CDR2 are LNHDA and SQIVND (reference sequence). This CDR3 is built from 14 residues.

This clone was recorded only once. The chain employs TRBV5-4 and TRBJ1-5; tentatively, D is TRBD1 (6 bases). Germline CDR1 is SGHNT and CDR2 is YYREEE (reference sequence). The CDR3 sequence is 16 residues long. With 0 bases removed from V and 6 bases from J, the gap between germline ends came to 16 bases. CDR3 sequence reads: CASSLGGGARVQPQHF. The DNA for the CDR3 is TGTGCCAGCAGCTTGGGTGGGGGGGCAAGGGTTCAGCCCCAGCATTTT.

V usage is TRBV28 and J usage is TRBJ1-1; 9 bases match TRBD1. Looked up from germline, CDR1 is MDHEN and CDR2 is SYDVKM. With V trimmed by 7 bases and J by 10 bases, 7 bases remained unmatched. The CDR3 runs 12 residues. The CDR3 DNA reads as TGTGCCAGCACCCCGGGACAGGGATCAGCTTTCTTT. This translates into CASTPGQGSAFF. Looking up the rest from reference TRBV28 and TRBJ1-1 gives the full variable domain: DVKVTQSSRYLVKRTGEKVFLECVQDMDHENMFWYRQDPGLGLRLIYFSYDVKMKEKGDIPEGYSVSREKKERFSLILESASTNQTSMYLCASTPGQGSAFFGQGTRLTVV.

The chain couples TRBV28 to TRBJ2-5; the D is unclear. This CDR3 has 13 residues. The germline gives CDR1 MDHEN, CDR2 SYDVKM. V lost 2 bases and J 1 base, leaving 5 bases between the germline ends. CDR3 DNA sequence: TGTGCCAGCAGTTTACCCTCCCAAGAGACCCAGTACTTC. It translates to CASSLPSQETQYF. Full variable domain (rest looked up from reference TRBV28 and TRBJ2-5): DVKVTQSSRYLVKRTGEKVFLECVQDMDHENMFWYRQDPGLGLRLIYFSYDVKMKEKGDIPEGYSVSREKKERFSLILESASTNQTSMYLCASSLPSQETQYFGPGTRLLVL.

The chain links TRBV29-1 to TRBJ1-4; D remains unclear. V dropped 4 bases and J dropped 4 bases, with 7 bases sitting between them. This CDR3 has 12 amino acids. Germline lookup yields CDR1 SQVTM and CDR2 ANQGSEA. This CDR3 reads CSVVVLNEKLFF. The CDR3 DNA is TGCAGCGTTGTTGTCCTTAATGAAAAACTGTTTTTT.

This clone was observed a single time. V and J are TRBV4-3 and TRBJ1-6; D is uncertain. Germline assignment: CDR1 LGHNA and CDR2 YSLEER. V shed 1 base and J shed 8 bases, with 6 bases lying between them. The CDR3 extends over 13 amino acids. The CDR3 DNA reads TGCGCCAGCAGCCAAGCGGGAGATTCACCCCTCCACTTT. Residues: CASSQAGDSPLHF.

This sequence joins TRBV6-5 and TRBJ2-2; 8 nucleotides agree with TRBD1. Per the germline V gene, CDR1 is MNHEY and CDR2 is SVGAGI. V shed 7 bases and J 3 bases; nucleotides not matched to a gene: 7. This CDR3 has 15 residues. The chain's CDR3 is CASTVDRDDTGELFF. The CDR3 DNA follows: TGTGCCAGCACCGTGGACAGGGATGACACCGGGGAGCTGTTTTTT.

V usage is TRBV7-8 and J usage is TRBJ1-1; D is possibly TRBD1 (5 bases). Germline V gives CDR1 SGHVS, CDR2 FQNEAQ. There are 15 residues in the CDR3. V lost 7 bases and J lost 2, with 17 bases in between. CDR3 amino acids: CASNTQYGGNTEAFF. Here the CDR3 DNA reads TGTGCCAGCAACACCCAGTACGGGGGTAACACTGAAGCTTTCTTT.

The rearrangement uses TRBV11-3 and TRBJ1-2; 7 nucleotides match TRBD1. J lost 6 bases, V lost 5 bases, and 12 bases had no gene match. The CDR3 has 15 amino acids. The V gene's germline CDR1 is SGHNT and CDR2 YENEEA. CDR3 nucleotide sequence: TGTGCCAGCAGCCCCAACAGGGGTGCGGGGCATGGCTACACCTTC. It encodes CASSPNRGAGHGYTF. Full variable domain (outside the CDR3, taken from reference TRBV11-3 and TRBJ1-2): EAGVVQSPRYKIIEKKQPVAFWCNPISGHNTLYWYLQNLGQGPELLIRYENEEAVDDSQLPKDRFSAERLKGVDSTLKIQPAELGDSAVYLCASSPNRGAGHGYTFGSGTRLTVV.

Concerning this clone itself: Different DNA sequences within this sample yield the same CDR3. The CDR3 spells CASSFGGTGELFF. The CDR3, as DNA: TGTGCCAGCAGCTTCGGGGGCACCGGGGAGCTGTTTTTT. The chain recombines TRBV7-3 with TRBJ2-2; possible D gene TRBD2, 6 bases. The V gene's germline CDR1 is SGHTA and CDR2 FQGTGA. This CDR3 region has 13 residues. With 3 bases removed from V and 4 bases from J, the gap between germline ends came to 6 bases.